These 8 T cell receptor beta chains were sequenced from one sample in a study of regulatory T cells in long-lasting Graves disease. Arm-PCR of CDR3 regions with iRepertoire HTBI primers generated TCR beta libraries. TCRdb re-derived calls from the multiplex PCR reads in MiXCR, one entry per CDR3 protein. The sample consists of hundreds of thousands of distinct CDR3 sequences, 20% to 25% of them appearing once. Stated time point: persistent/refractory GD, antithyroid drugs over 5 years with positive TRAb. PBMC RNA was the source of the TCR library. Here the sequenced sample was peripheral blood mononuclear cells (PBMCs), taken when the disease was refractory, from a patient treated with antithyroid drugs. The receptors come from a female donor with Graves disease.

About this clonotype: At one of its ends the junction is not consistent with the germline gene, which may arise from a read error. The rearrangement uses TRBV27 and TRBJ2-5; perhaps TRBD1 as D (6 bases). Germline values: CDR1 MNHEY, CDR2 SMNVEV (reference sequence). The CDR3 consists of 14 residues. The CDR3 DNA is TGTGCCAGCAGTCCCCGGACAGTTCAAGATACCCAGTACTTC. The encoded protein is CASSPRTVQDTQYF.

This clonotype was seen a handful of times. The V call is TRBV6-2 or TRBV6-3, the J call TRBJ2-7, with D unresolved. V lost 5 bases, J lost 2 bases, and 16 bases lay in between. Germline V lookup: CDR1 MNHEY, CDR2 SVGEGT. CDR3 size: 15 residues. The CDR3 sequence: CASSDRARAAYEQYF. In DNA, the CDR3 is TGTGCCAGCAGTGACCGGGCCCGGGCGGCCTACGAGCAGTACTTC.

CDR3 coding DNA: TGTGCCAGCAGCGTAGCTACGGGGTTCTCTGGAAACACCATATATTTT. Its protein product is CASSVATGFSGNTIYF. The chain combines TRBV9 with TRBJ1-3; D uncertain. Germline V gives CDR1 SGDLS, CDR2 YYNGEE. The CDR3 length is 16 residues. Trimming shortened V by 0 bases and J by 0 bases, and 10 bases separated the two germline ends.

There are many counts of this clonotype. The CDR3 DNA is TGTGCCAGCAGCTTAGACCCGCGGGAGACCCAGTACTTC. As protein: CASSLDPRETQYF. The chain has TRBV11-2 and TRBJ2-5; D not resolved. The V gene lost 0 bases and the J gene lost 5 bases, with 7 bases spanning the gap. The germline CDR1 and CDR2 sequences are SGHAT and FQNNGV. This CDR3 has 13 residues.

This clonotype was picked up many times. The genes are TRBV11-2 and TRBJ2-5; D is undetermined. Germline V gene sequence: CDR1 SGHAT, CDR2 FQNNGV. The V gene lost 1 base and the J gene lost 4 bases, with 10 bases spanning the gap. This CDR3 comprises 14 residues. CDR3 nucleotide sequence: TGTGCCAGCAGCTTAGTTGCGTTACTAGAGACCCAGTACTTC. It translates to CASSLVALLETQYF.

This clonotype has only a few counts. The gene calls are TRBV25-1 and TRBJ2-7; 7 bases map to TRBD2. There are 16 residues in the CDR3. Looked up from germline, CDR1 is MGHDK and CDR2 is SYGVNS. J was trimmed by 5 bases and V by 1 base; bases with no gene match: 11. In DNA, the CDR3 is TGTGCCAGCAGTGAATTGGGGAGGGGTTTTTCGCACGAGCAGTACTTC. This translates into CASSELGRGFSHEQYF.

This sequence joins TRBV14 and TRBJ2-7; TRBD2 matches 8 bases. The V and J ends lost 1 base and 3 bases, in that order; junction bases with no gene match: 5. The CDR3 covers 15 residues. Germline V gene sequence: CDR1 SGHDN, CDR2 FVKESK. CDR3 bases: TGTGCCAGCAGCCAAGGTCTAGCGGGCATCTACGAGCAGTACTTC. It specifies CASSQGLAGIYEQYF.

This chain joins TRBV2 and TRBJ1-1; D gene ambiguous. There are 14 residues in the CDR3. Per germline, CDR1 SNHLY and CDR2 FYNNEI. V gave up 3 bases and J gave up 3 bases, with 11 bases separating them. CDR3 nucleotide sequence: TGTGCCAGCAGTGAGGCTCCGATCGACACTGAAGCTTTCTTT. Encoded protein: CASSEAPIDTEAFF. Full variable domain (remainder filled in from reference TRBV2 and TRBJ1-1): EPEVTQTPSHQVTQMGQEVILRCVPISNHLYFYWYRQILGQKVEFLVSFYNNEISEKSEIFDDQFSVERPDGSNFTLKIRSTKLEDSAMYFCASSEAPIDTEAFFGQGTRLTVV.